This T cell receptor (beta chain) was observed in a study of blood T cell repertoires in COVID-19. CDR1 and CDR2 (germline): SGHTA, FQGNSA. This CDR3 region has 15 residues. The V gene lost 1 base and the J gene lost 3 bases, with 12 bases spanning the gap. Authors' data handling: Reference gene primers were amplified, and this amplification served to estimate nucleated cell counts. Data came from immunoSEQ multiplex PCR; TCRdb stores just in-frame clones and leaves some out. V and J calls and clone size are as listed in that table; D and trimming were resolved from the DNA. Of roughly 390,000 clones detected, about 90% appear once; the ten largest clones hold more than 9%.

The sequence was obtained from a woman under 40 with COVID-19, enrolled during active disease. This rearrangement joins TRBV7-2 to TRBJ1-2, with a possible D match to TRBD1 (5 bases). Material: peripheral blood. CDR3: CASSLVTGGDYGYTF. The CDR3 DNA sequence: TGTGCCAGCAGCTTAGTGACGGGAGGGGACTATGGCTACACCTTC.